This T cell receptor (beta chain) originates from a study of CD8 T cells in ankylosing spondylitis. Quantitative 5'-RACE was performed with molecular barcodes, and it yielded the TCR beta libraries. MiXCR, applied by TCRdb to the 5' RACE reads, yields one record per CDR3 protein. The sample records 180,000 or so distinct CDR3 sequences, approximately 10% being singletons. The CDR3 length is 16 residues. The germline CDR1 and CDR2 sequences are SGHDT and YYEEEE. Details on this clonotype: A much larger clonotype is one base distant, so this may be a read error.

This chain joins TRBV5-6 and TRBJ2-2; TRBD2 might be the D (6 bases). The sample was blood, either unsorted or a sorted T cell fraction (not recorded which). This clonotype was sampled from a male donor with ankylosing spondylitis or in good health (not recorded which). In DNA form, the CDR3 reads TGTGCCAGCACCATGGAGGACTATGCGAACGCCGGGGAGCTGTTTTTT. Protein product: CASTMEDYANAGELFF.